Listed below are T cell receptor beta chains from one sample, sequenced in a study of blood T cell repertoires in COVID-19. Repertoires were generated with immunoSEQ multiplex PCR, while TCRdb's copy carries only in-frame clones and drops some. The sample includes 200,000 to 250,000 clones, nearly 85% of them seen just once. Sequences were obtained from peripheral blood. All receptors come from a woman in her twenties or thirties with COVID-19, enrolled during active disease. Each CDR3 is given without its conserved first and last residue. Fields, in order: V gene, J gene, CDR3 protein.

TRBV5-1	TRBJ2-3	ASSLGDSSTDTQY
TRBV15	TRBJ2-4	ATSSHTGGGPLAKNIQY
TRBV6-2/TRBV6-3	TRBJ2-5	ASSKASAQETQY
TRBV5-1	TRBJ1-2	ASSERTGSSVSYT
TRBV6-5	TRBJ1-2	ASSSTGEGYT
TRBV5-4	TRBJ1-3	ASSRTGTSGNTIY
TRBV18	TRBJ1-2	ASSPGQGYYGYT
TRBV12-3/TRBV12-4	TRBJ1-2	ASSLTGGGGYT
TRBV30	TRBJ1-1	AWSGRARNQNTEAF
TRBV4-2	TRBJ2-2	ASTLRGTGELF
TRBV4-3	TRBJ2-5	ASSQGDRLGETQY
TRBV10-1	TRBJ2-3	ASSEWTGPGGLAGETGTDTQY
TRBV28	TRBJ2-6	ASSLGGSGANVLT
TRBV6-1	TRBJ1-1	ASSEGTGSADTEAF
TRBV5-1	TRBJ2-5	ASSPKLAGGLRETQY
TRBV13	TRBJ2-1	ASTRRAGANYNEQF
TRBV9	TRBJ2-1	ASSVDPSGVKLGQF
TRBV5-4	TRBJ1-6	ASSLSSGINSPLH
TRBV5-4	TRBJ1-3	ASSSQGRGNTIY
TRBV7-3	TRBJ1-1	ASSLGTANTEAF
TRBV28	TRBJ2-7	ASSPRGQGPYEQY
TRBV19	TRBJ2-1	ASSPLGLELGEQF
TRBV28	TRBJ2-7	ASSLSGFSYEQY
TRBV5-1	TRBJ2-3	ASSSWVGTGGLTDTQY
TRBV2	TRBJ2-6	ASRPGTGVSGANVLT
TRBV6-2/TRBV6-3	TRBJ1-2	ASSYIRDRYGYT
TRBV30	TRBJ2-2	ARQEVAGELF
TRBV28	TRBJ1-1	ASSLGGANTEAF
TRBV4-3	TRBJ1-4	ASSLAGGRDEKLF
TRBV7-9	TRBJ2-4	ASSLTGTGPKNIQY
TRBV2	TRBJ2-5	ASKIARGRETQY
TRBV27	TRBJ2-7	ASSSLSSYEQY
TRBV9	TRBJ2-1	ASSFGRGNEQF